This T cell receptor (beta chain) was recorded in a study of identical twins (TCRdb year 2016). Background on the whole study: The study deep-sequenced TCR alpha and beta repertoires from monozygotic twins, unrelated adults of various ages and cord blood to test whether fetal clonotypes persist. To rule out contamination, the twin experiments were replicated at different times with different library preparation protocols. Broader findings and caveats from the paper: Invariant T cells such as MAIT and iNKT could partly confound zero-insertion analyses, though diverse VJ usage argued against this for most clonotypes. In monozygotic twins, recombination models systematically underestimated out-of-frame TCR alpha sharing, but the models matched the sharing seen between unrelated individuals. Excess twin sharing in beta out-of-frame sequences was weaker because fewer shared sequences lowered the signal-to-noise ratio. Conclusions relied on cross-sectional statistical analysis, since the same donors could not be followed over many years. Out-of-frame TCR alpha sequences shared between twins showed an excess of low generation-probability sequences compared with coincidental sharing between unrelated individuals. Abundant cord blood beta clonotypes carried fewer insertions; young adult naive repertoires showed a weaker similar trend, while memory repertoires showed none.

The library was prepared using 5' RACE. The reads were generated on an Illumina HiSeq 2000. A universal primer binding site was introduced by template switching, and a unique molecular identifier was present in the final cDNA, enabling accurate counting of TCR cDNA molecules. First-strand cDNA for TCR alpha and beta chains was synthesized from specific primers in the conserved constant-segment region. To control for contamination, each cDNA library was double barcoded with a SMART-Mk sample barcode plus Illumina barcodes. TruSeq adapter sequences, together with Illumina sample barcodes, were added in two successive PCR steps. The TCR alpha and beta cDNA libraries were sequenced on the Illumina HiSeq platform using custom primers. In the source study's methods: Unique molecular identifiers were extracted from raw reads with MiGEC, and CDR3 positions were determined with MiXCR. Recombination models were inferred per individual with the repgenHMM and IGoR tools using an EM algorithm. The analysis of shared clonotypes was done with the tcR package in R, with sharing normalized by the product of cloneset sizes. Out-of-frame nonproductive sequences were analyzed to study raw recombination free of thymic and clonal selection effects. TCRdb applied fastp at Q25 and MiXCR to the public reads, then kept only in-frame beta chains. One record per CDR3 amino acid sequence lists the most common genes and DNA. The V and J calls, along with clone size, are taken from TCRdb and not from the paper's own processing. For this sample there are 240,000 or so distinct CDR3 sequences; about 13% appear just once. The leading ten clones occupy around 4% of the sample.

This clonotype was observed a few times. It lacks a known antigen. Base-call qualities are not available, and no considerably larger clone is one nucleotide away. From a lookup of the germline V gene, CDR1 and CDR2 are MDHEN and SYDVKM. Including cysteine and phenylalanine, the CDR3 has 15 amino acids. The DNA shown is the 45-base CDR3, in frame from base 1. Trimming takes 5 bases off V and 1 base off J; junction bases not matched to a gene: 5. Every donor in the study was a healthy Caucasian. The twin cohort consisted of three pairs of female monozygotic twins, all aged about 18 to 30 years. Miltenyi CD45RO+ enrichment and human naive T-cell isolation kits were used to isolate memory (CD45RO+) and naive T cells from PBMC. These same data were also listed under a study on yellow fever vaccine responses in identical twins. The second study reports: The authors reported that the T cell response to vaccination in identical twins appeared partly convergent and partly personalized. In the study, vaccine-responding T cell clones were precisely tracked in identical twins.

The chain is assembled from TRBV28 and TRBJ2-3, with 8 middle bases fitting TRBD1. Sequenced material: memory (CD45RO+) T cells sorted from blood. Per the publication, the cell subset or site label means: CD45RO+ enriched T cells. The source of this sequence is a woman aged 18 to 35 in good health. The CDR3 here reads CASSRVTGGTDTQYF. The DNA sequence follows: TGTGCCAGCAGTAGAGTGACAGGGGGCACAGATACGCAGTATTTT. Supplemented by the reference TRBV28 and TRBJ2-3 proteins around the CDR3, the complete variable domain is DVKVTQSSRYLVKRTGEKVFLECVQDMDHENMFWYRQDPGLGLRLIYFSYDVKMKEKGDIPEGYSVSREKKERFSLILESASTNQTSMYLCASSRVTGGTDTQYFGPGTRLTVL.